One sample yielded the 27 T cell receptor beta chains listed below, sequenced in a study of cytomegalovirus exposure and HLA in healthy donors. Both 60 Vbeta primers and 13 Jbeta primers went into the PCR. Data came from immunoSEQ multiplex PCR; TCRdb stores just in-frame clones and leaves some out. Of some 130,000 clones listed, 80% are singletons. Sequencing was performed on PBMCs. Receptors were obtained from a man under 40 in good health and CMV-seronegative.

V gene TRBV27 combines with J gene TRBJ2-7; D perhaps matches TRBD2 (6 bases). CDR1 and CDR2 (germline): MNHEY, SMNVEV (reference sequence). CDR3 length: 16 amino acids. V lost 4 bases to trimming and J lost 2 bases, with 18 bases between them. This CDR3 is CASSSLGSGPTYEQYF. CDR3 DNA: TGTGCCAGCAGTTCCCTGGGCAGCGGGCCTACCTACGAGCAGTACTTC.

The J gene is TRBJ1-5, the V gene TRBV28; tentative D call: TRBD1 (6 bases). V dropped 4 bases and J dropped 4 bases, with 17 bases sitting between them. Germline CDR1 and CDR2: MDHEN and SYDVKM. The CDR3 loop spans 16 amino acids. In nucleotides, the CDR3 is TGTGCCAGCAGTTCCCACAGGGCGCAAATGAATCAGCCCCAGCATTTT. Protein sequence: CASSSHRAQMNQPQHF.

The V and J genes are TRBV15 and TRBJ2-2, with D tentatively TRBD2 (7 bases). Trimming removed 6 bases from V and 0 bases from J, with 14 bases in between. Germline CDR1 is LNHNV and CDR2 is YYDKDF (reference sequence). CDR3 size: 16 residues. The CDR3 protein is CATRFWGGANTGELFF. The CDR3 nucleotides are TGTGCCACCAGGTTTTGGGGGGGCGCGAACACCGGGGAGCTGTTTTTT.

The chain has TRBV6-5 and TRBJ1-4, with D possibly matching TRBD1 (5 bases). CDR3 length equals 14 residues. The V end was cut by 0 bases, the J end by 10 bases, with 12 bases between. Germline lookup yields CDR1 MNHEY and CDR2 SVGAGI. In DNA form, the CDR3 reads TGTGCCAGCAGTTACTCAATTAACGGGGGAAAACTGTTTTTT. Its translation is CASSYSINGGKLFF.

This sequence joins TRBV18 and TRBJ2-3; the D is unclear. Trimming removed 4 bases from V and 6 bases from J, with 8 bases in between. This CDR3 is 12 amino acids long. Germline CDR1 is KGHSH and CDR2 is LQKENI. CDR3 in amino acids: CASSLNQDTQYF. Here the CDR3 DNA reads TGTGCCAGCTCACTCAATCAGGATACGCAGTATTTT.

This clone was picked up one time. V gene TRBV28 combines with J gene TRBJ1-2, with 7 bases matching TRBD1. Unmatched junction bases numbered 6, after V lost 4 bases and J lost 4 bases. This CDR3 has 14 amino acids. Looked up from germline, CDR1 is MDHEN and CDR2 is SYDVKM. CDR3 DNA sequence: TGTGCCAGCAGTTCTAGGACAGGAAGCTATGGCTACACCTTC. Amino acids: CASSSRTGSYGYTF.

This clone was detected once. The J gene is TRBJ2-7, the V gene TRBV18; D may be TRBD1 (5 bases). With 3 bases removed from V and 1 base from J, the gap between germline ends came to 13 bases. The CDR3 covers 15 residues. Germline assignment: CDR1 KGHSH and CDR2 LQKENI. CDR3 loop: CASSPGQTSSYEQYF. The DNA for the CDR3 is TGTGCCAGCTCACCTGGACAAACTTCTTCCTACGAGCAGTACTTC.

This clone came up a few times. The rearrangement joins TRBV6-5 to TRBJ1-5; 9 positions agree with TRBD1. This CDR3 has 14 amino acids. The junction had 4 bases not matched to a gene; V was cut back by 3 bases and J by 7 bases. Per the germline V gene, CDR1 is MNHEY and CDR2 is SVGAGI. This CDR3 reads CASSYEGQGQPQHF. The DNA for the CDR3 is TGTGCCAGCAGTTATGAGGGACAGGGCCAGCCCCAGCATTTT.

The chain uses TRBV6-1 and TRBJ2-1; TRBD2 is a possible D gene (5 bases). Trimming removed 7 bases from V and 0 bases from J, with 10 bases in between. The CDR3 runs 14 residues. The germline CDR1 and CDR2 sequences are MNHNS and SASEGT. The chain's CDR3 is CASTAGYSYNEQFF. CDR3 in DNA: TGTGCCAGCACGGCGGGTTACTCCTACAATGAGCAGTTCTTC.

V is TRBV18 and J is TRBJ2-3; 11 bases agree with TRBD2. The V segment lost 4 bases and the J segment 3 bases; nucleotides outside the gene matches: 3. The CDR3 totals 15 residues. Germline V CDR1 and CDR2: KGHSH, LQKENI. CDR3 nucleotides: TGTGCCAGCTCACGGACTAGCGGGTCAACAGATACGCAGTATTTT. This codes for CASSRTSGSTDTQYF.

The gene calls are TRBV21-1 and TRBJ2-7; the table calls TRBD1, which could not be checked here. TRBV21-1 is a pseudogene. The CDR3 sequence is 15 residues long. The CDR3 sequence is CASNITGTDSYEQYF. The CDR3 nucleotides read TGTGCCAGCAACATAACAGGGACGGACTCCTACGAGCAGTACTTC.

The chain has TRBV19 and TRBJ2-2, with TRBD2 matching 14 bases. V lost 7 bases, J lost 3 bases, and 16 bases stayed unmatched. This CDR3 is built from 20 residues. Germline-derived CDR1 and CDR2 are LNHDA and SQIVND (reference sequence). CDR3 sequence (DNA): TGTGCCAGTATCCCGAGCCTGACTAGCGGGAGGGCCCTACACACCGGGGAGCTGTTTTTT. This encodes CASIPSLTSGRALHTGELFF.

The chain links TRBV5-1 to TRBJ2-5; no firm D call. CDR3 length: 14 amino acids. V was trimmed by 4 bases and J by 1 base, leaving 11 bases between them. CDR1 SGHRS and CDR2 YFSETQ come from the germline V gene. The DNA for the CDR3 is TGCGCCAGCAGCCCTATTAGAGTCCAAGAGACCCAGTACTTC. The encoded protein is CASSPIRVQETQYF.

The rearrangement joins TRBV7-2 to TRBJ1-2, with D tentatively TRBD1 (6 bases). CDR1 and CDR2 (germline): SGHTA, FQGNSA. This CDR3 has 14 amino acids. V was clipped by 5 bases and J by 2 bases, with 12 bases between them. CDR3 in amino acids: CASSPRTANYGYTF. CDR3 nucleotides: TGTGCCAGCAGCCCTCGGACAGCAAACTATGGCTACACCTTC.

This clone has more than one count but fewer than ten. J is TRBJ1-1 and V is TRBV7-2; a possible D gene is TRBD1 (5 bases). With 10 bases removed from V and 4 bases from J, the gap between germline ends came to 16 bases. The CDR3 extends over 13 amino acids. Germline lookup yields CDR1 SGHTA and CDR2 FQGNSA. The CDR3 DNA reads TGTGCCACCCCTCATCAGGGAGGCACTGAAGCTTTCTTT. Translating it yields CATPHQGGTEAFF. Combining the CDR3 with reference TRBV7-2 and TRBJ1-1 gives the whole variable domain GAGVSQSPSNKVTEKGKDVELRCDPISGHTALYWYRQSLGQGLEFLIYFQGNSAPDKSGLPSDRFSAERTGGSVSTLTIQRTQQEDSAVYLCATPHQGGTEAFFGQGTRLTVV.

This chain connects TRBV7-2 to TRBJ2-1; TRBD2 agrees at 10 bases. This CDR3 region has 14 residues. Germline V lookup: CDR1 SGHTA, CDR2 FQGNSA. Trimming cost V 6 bases and J 4 bases; bases outside gene matches: 3. CDR3 nucleotide sequence: TGTGCCAGCAGGGCACTAGCGGGGTACAATGAGCAGTTCTTC. It translates to CASRALAGYNEQFF.

This chain connects TRBV6-5 to TRBJ1-5; D uncertain. V lost 2 bases to trimming and J lost 4 bases, with 6 bases between them. The V gene's germline CDR1 is MNHEY and CDR2 SVGAGI. CDR3 length: 13 amino acids. CDR3 residues: CASSYRENQPQHF. CDR3 bases: TGTGCCAGCAGTTACAGAGAAAATCAGCCCCAGCATTTT.

The genes are TRBV28 and TRBJ1-2, with 10 nucleotides matching TRBD1. CDR1 MDHEN and CDR2 SYDVKM come from the germline V gene. V was pared by 11 bases and J by 2 bases, with 8 bases of the junction left unmatched. The CDR3 is made up of 14 amino acids. CDR3 in DNA: TGTGCCGTTAGGTCGGGACAGGGGAACTATGGCTACACCTTC. This translates into CAVRSGQGNYGYTF.

This clone was seen only a few times. Relative to the germline gene, one junction end is altered; a read error may explain this. The chain combines TRBV5-1 with TRBJ2-7; D is unresolved. CDR1 SGHRS and CDR2 YFSETQ come from the germline V gene. This CDR3 region has 13 residues. CDR3 loop: CASSLAMSYEQYF. CDR3 DNA sequence: TGCGCCAGCAGTTTGGCTATGTCCTACGAGCAGTACTTC.

This rearrangement joins TRBV19 to TRBJ2-1, with TRBD1 as a possible D gene (5 bases). The CDR3 has 15 amino acids. V dropped 6 bases and J dropped 7 bases, with 19 bases sitting between them. Germline CDR1 LNHDA, CDR2 SQIVND (reference sequence). The CDR3 spells CASRRAARRENEQFF. CDR3 DNA: TGTGCCAGTAGAAGGGCGGCACGCAGGGAAAATGAGCAGTTCTTC.

The chain joins TRBV19 to TRBJ2-6; D might be TRBD1 (5 bases). The germline V gene has CDR1 LNHDA and CDR2 SQIVND (reference sequence). V lost 4 bases to trimming and J lost 1 base, with 8 bases between them. The CDR3 sequence is 15 residues long. The CDR3 coding sequence is TGTGCCAGTAGTACCCGACAGTCTGGGGCCAACGTCCTGACTTTC. Its translation: CASSTRQSGANVLTF. The full variable domain, rest sourced from reference TRBV19 and TRBJ2-6, is DGGITQSPKYLFRKEGQNVTLSCEQNLNHDAMYWYRQDPGQGLRLIYYSQIVNDFQKGDIAEGYSVSREKKESFPLTVTSAQKNPTAFYLCASSTRQSGANVLTFGAGSRLTVL.

The chain links TRBV5-1 to TRBJ1-3; D unclear. The CDR3 has 16 residues. Trimming cost V 0 bases and J 3 bases, with 13 bases left between them. The germline V gene has CDR1 SGHRS and CDR2 YFSETQ. CDR3 region: CASSLGRFLYGNTIYF. The CDR3 DNA is TGCGCCAGCAGCTTGGGTCGGTTTTTGTATGGAAACACCATATATTTT.

The chain links TRBV28 to TRBJ2-5; 9 bases agree with TRBD1. The CDR3 extends over 15 amino acids. V gave up 4 bases and J gave up 5 bases; unmatched junction bases: 8. The V gene's germline CDR1 is MDHEN and CDR2 SYDVKM. The CDR3 protein is CASSSGTGSMETQYF. The DNA of the CDR3 is TGTGCCAGCAGTTCCGGGACAGGGTCTATGGAGACCCAGTACTTC.

The chain links TRBV11-2 to TRBJ2-7; TRBD2 matches 8 bases. The CDR3 sequence is 13 residues long. Looked up from germline, CDR1 is SGHAT and CDR2 is FQNNGV. J lost 4 bases, V lost 6 bases, and 5 bases had no gene match. CDR3 DNA: TGTGCCAGCAGGACAACGGGAGGGTACGAGCAGTACTTC. Its protein product is CASRTTGGYEQYF.

The V and J genes are TRBV18 and TRBJ1-1, with 10 nucleotides matching TRBD1. Losses at the gene ends were 9 bases for V and 4 bases for J; bases not matched to a gene: 11. The CDR3 totals 15 residues. Per germline, CDR1 KGHSH and CDR2 LQKENI. The CDR3 DNA reads TGTGCCAGTCTACAGGGACAGGGGTTGGGCACTGAAGCTTTCTTT. This gives the protein CASLQGQGLGTEAFF.

This clone has only one observation. The chain is built from TRBV11-2 and TRBJ2-7, with D perhaps matching TRBD2 (6 bases). The germline V gene has CDR1 SGHAT and CDR2 FQNNGV. The CDR3 is made up of 13 amino acids. V lost 6 bases and J 6 bases, leaving 15 bases between the germline ends. CDR3 in DNA: TGTGCCAGCAGTTATGAGGTCGGGGGCGAGCAGTACTTC. It yields the protein CASSYEVGGEQYF.

The V gene is TRBV5-4, the J gene TRBJ2-2; D is ambiguous. CDR1 is SGHNT, CDR2 YYREEE, per germline (reference sequence). This CDR3 contains 14 residues. Trimming took off 2 bases at V and 2 bases at J, with 7 bases between the two ends. The CDR3 DNA follows: TGTGCCAGCAGCTTCGACTTTAACACCGGGGAGCTGTTTTTT. Amino acid sequence: CASSFDFNTGELFF.